The entry that follows covers one TCR beta chain sequence. This entry is derived from a study of glioma-infiltrating T cells after dendritic cell vaccination. Time point denoted: after dendritic cell vaccination, including at tumor progression/relapse. No glioblastoma patient carried an isocitrate dehydrogenase mutation. Blood PBMC samples: pre-vaccination, two weeks post third vaccination, and at tumor progression. The PCR used 60 V beta and 13 J beta primers. Sequenced by immunoSEQ multiplex PCR; TCRdb stores in-frame clones only, minus some. The data contain approximately 110,000 clones, almost 90% of them singletons. The CDR3 contains 13 residues. Germline values: CDR1 MNHEY, CDR2 SMNVEV (reference sequence). V gave up 6 bases and J gave up 3 bases, with 11 bases separating them.

The chain joins TRBV27 to TRBJ1-1; D may be TRBD1 (5 bases). Sequences were derived from blood, sampled after dendritic cell vaccination. The clonotype was recovered from a human donor with glioblastoma. CDR3 in DNA: TGTGCCAGCAGGGGGCCGAGTGACACTGAAGCTTTCTTT. It yields the protein CASRGPSDTEAFF.